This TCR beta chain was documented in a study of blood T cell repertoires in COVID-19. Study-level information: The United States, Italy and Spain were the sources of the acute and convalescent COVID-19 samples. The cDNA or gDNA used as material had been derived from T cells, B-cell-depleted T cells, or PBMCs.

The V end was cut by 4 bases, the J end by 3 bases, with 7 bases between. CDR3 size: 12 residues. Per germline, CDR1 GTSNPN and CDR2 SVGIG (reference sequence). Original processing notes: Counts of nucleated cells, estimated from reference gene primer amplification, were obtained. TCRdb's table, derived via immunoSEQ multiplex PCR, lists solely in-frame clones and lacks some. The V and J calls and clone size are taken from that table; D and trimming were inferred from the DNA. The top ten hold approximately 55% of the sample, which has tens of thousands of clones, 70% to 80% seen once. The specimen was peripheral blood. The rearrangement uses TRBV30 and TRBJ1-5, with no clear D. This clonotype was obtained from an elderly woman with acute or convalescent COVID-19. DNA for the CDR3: TGTGCCTGGAACCAGTACAATCAGCCCCAGCATTTT. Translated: CAWNQYNQPQHF.